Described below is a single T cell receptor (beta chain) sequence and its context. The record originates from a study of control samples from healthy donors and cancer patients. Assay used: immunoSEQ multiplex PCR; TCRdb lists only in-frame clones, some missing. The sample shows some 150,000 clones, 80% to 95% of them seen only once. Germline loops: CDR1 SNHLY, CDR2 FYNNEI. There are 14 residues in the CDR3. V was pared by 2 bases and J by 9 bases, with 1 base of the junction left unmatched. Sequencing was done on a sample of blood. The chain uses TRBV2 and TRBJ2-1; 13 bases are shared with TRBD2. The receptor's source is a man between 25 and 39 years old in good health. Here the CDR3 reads CASSETSGGVEQFF. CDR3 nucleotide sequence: TGTGCCAGCAGTGAAACTAGCGGGGGGGTTGAGCAGTTCTTC.